This T cell receptor beta chain was documented in a study of molecular identifiers for immune sequencing clone quantification. Both previously described methods and listed TCR primers were employed to make bulk TCR libraries. TCRdb recomputed calls from the PCR reads with MiXCR, one row per CDR3 protein. Of 550,000 to 750,000 distinct CDR3 sequences listed, about 20% are singletons. This clonotype was observed many times. The V end was cut by 8 bases, the J end by 1 base, with 12 bases between. Looked up from germline, CDR1 is MNHEY and CDR2 is SVGEGT. This CDR3 has 14 amino acids. This receptor was obtained from a human donor in good health. Some libraries in this study had Jurkat cell RNA spiked in. The chain carries TRBV6-2 or TRBV6-3 and TRBJ1-5; no clear D. The sample comprised naive CD8+ T cells from blood, with Jurkat cell RNA spiked in. The subset here: FACS-sorted CD8+CD4-CCR7+CD45RA+ naive T cells. CDR3 DNA sequence: TGTGCCAGCGAGGGCACGGCAAGCAATCAGCCCCAGCATTTT. Translation gives CASEGTASNQPQHF.